This T cell receptor (beta chain) was recovered during a study of blood T cells in healthy people across ages. Isolated per sample were at least 6 million PBMCs. Each sample provided at least 6 micrograms of extracted total RNA. Trimming took off 3 bases at V and 8 bases at J, with 18 bases between the two ends. CDR1 SGHRS and CDR2 YFSETQ come from the germline V gene. The CDR3 is 15 amino acids. The authors ran a second PCR of about 6 to 11 cycles using a sample-barcoded 5' primer and a J-beta primer mix. A template-switch adaptor containing 12 random nucleotides labeled each cDNA molecule. Each CDR3 protein gets one entry after TCRdb re-called the 5' RACE reads with MiXCR. Found here are some 860,000 distinct CDR3 sequences, approximately 53% of them singletons; the top ten hold around 24%.

Sequences were obtained from blood. The TCR comes from a man aged 35 to 55 in good health. J is TRBJ2-1 and V is TRBV5-1; perhaps TRBD2 as D (6 bases). CDR3 region: CASSWAGRLEDEQFF. For the CDR3, the DNA is TGCGCCAGCAGCTGGGCGGGGAGGCTGGAGGATGAGCAGTTCTTC.